This T cell receptor beta chain was captured by sequencing in a study of T cells in Graves' hyperthyroidism and ophthalmopathy. This clonotype came up many times. What was amplified from RNA transcripts were TCR beta CDR3 regions. Using the HTBI primer set, a first-round RT-PCR was run on the TCR CDR3. MiXCR, applied by TCRdb to the multiplex PCR reads, yields one record per CDR3 protein. The profile shows about 200,000 distinct CDR3 sequences, approximately 16% of them singletons. V was trimmed by 7 bases and J by 1 base, leaving 19 bases between them. The CDR3 length is 16 residues. Per the germline V gene, CDR1 is LNHDA and CDR2 is SQIVND (reference sequence). Absent ophthalmopathy progression within 18 months defined stable Graves' hyperthyroidism. Uncontrolled infection, other autoimmune disease, pregnancy or lactation excluded patients. The source of the PBMCs was over 8.5 ml of fresh peripheral blood.

The clonotype was recovered from a man in his forties with Graves' hyperthyroidism. Sequenced input: blood. V and J are TRBV19 and TRBJ1-1; the D gene is possibly TRBD1 (6 bases). CDR3 sequence: CASKSVSGTTNTEAFF. The CDR3 DNA follows: TGTGCCAGTAAATCAGTCTCCGGGACAACGAACACTGAAGCTTTCTTT.